A single sample is the source of the 26 T cell receptor beta chains below, sequenced in a study of blood T cell repertoires in COVID-19. Using immunoSEQ multiplex PCR, the repertoire was profiled, and TCRdb retains in-frame clones only, with some absent. Among 50,000 to 70,000 clones, 75% to 80% were seen once, and the ten largest hold approximately 20%. Sequences were obtained from peripheral blood. The receptors originated from a man aged 45 to 65 with active or convalescent COVID-19.

The chain is built from TRBV4-1 and TRBJ2-3, with D perhaps matching TRBD1 (6 bases). Germline loops: CDR1 MGHRA, CDR2 YSYEKL. The CDR3 covers 14 residues. V lost 2 bases and J 5 bases, leaving 11 bases between the germline ends. The CDR3 DNA reads TGCGCCAGCAGCCAAATTTACAGGGAAGATACGCAGTATTTT. It translates to CASSQIYREDTQYF.

This sequence joins TRBV29-1 and TRBJ2-1, with TRBD2 identical over 13 bases. The germline CDR1 and CDR2 sequences are SQVTM and ANQGSEA. This CDR3 comprises 18 residues. V trimming: 2 bases; J trimming: 9 bases; junction bases outside the gene matches: 16. The CDR3 loop is CSVERGELAGGPGSEQFF. CDR3 DNA: TGCAGCGTTGAACGAGGGGAACTAGCGGGAGGGCCAGGCAGTGAGCAGTTCTTC.

The V call is TRBV15, the J call TRBJ2-7; TRBD1 is a possible D gene (5 bases). This CDR3 has 13 amino acids. Per the germline V gene, CDR1 is LNHNV and CDR2 is YYDKDF (reference sequence). Deletions cut 3 bases from V and 4 bases from J, with 10 bases between. The DNA of the CDR3 is TGTGCCACCAGCAGGGACATCCAGTACGAGCAGTACTTC. This codes for CATSRDIQYEQYF. The complete variable domain, with remaining parts taken from reference TRBV15 and TRBJ2-7, reads DAMVIQNPRYQVTQFGKPVTLSCSQTLNHNVMYWYQQKSSQAPKLLFHYYDKDFNNEADTPDNFQSRRPNTSFCFLDIRSPGLGDTAMYLCATSRDIQYEQYFGPGTRLTVT.

The V gene is TRBV6-1, the J gene TRBJ2-5; the match to TRBD1 covers 9 bases. CDR1 MNHNS and CDR2 SASEGT come from the germline V gene. V gave up 0 bases and J gave up 1 base; unmatched junction bases: 15. The CDR3 spans 20 residues. This chain's CDR3 is CASSEATGQGTSAVQETQYF. In DNA form, the CDR3 reads TGTGCCAGCAGTGAAGCGACAGGACAGGGGACTTCTGCAGTCCAAGAGACCCAGTACTTC.

V and J are TRBV29-1 and TRBJ1-2; no clear D. CDR1 and CDR2 (germline): SQVTM, ANQGSEA. The germline V and J ends were trimmed by 2 bases and 1 base, with 8 bases remaining between them. This CDR3 is built from 13 residues. CDR3 sequence: CSVETPINYGYTF. The CDR3 region has the DNA TGCAGCGTTGAAACTCCTATTAACTATGGCTACACCTTC.

This clone is classed as medium-sized. The V and J genes are TRBV6-5 and TRBJ1-2; D is uncertain. CDR1 and CDR2 (germline): MNHEY, SVGAGI. This CDR3 has 13 amino acids. Trimming removed 2 bases at V and 5 bases at J, with 9 bases between. CDR3 loop: CASSYGERYGYTF. For the CDR3, the DNA is TGTGCCAGCAGTTACGGGGAGAGATATGGCTACACCTTC.

This chain connects TRBV5-1 to TRBJ2-1; D might be TRBD2 (5 bases). With 1 base removed from V and 4 bases from J, the gap between germline ends came to 9 bases. CDR1 and CDR2 from the germline V gene are SGHRS and YFSETQ. CDR3 length: 14 residues. This chain's CDR3 is CASSLSSEYNEQFF. The CDR3 DNA is TGCGCCAGCAGCTTGAGTAGCGAATACAATGAGCAGTTCTTC.

The V and J genes are TRBV10-3 and TRBJ2-1; 10 nucleotides align to TRBD2. This CDR3 spans 17 amino acids. Trimming removed 3 bases from V and 10 bases from J; junction bases left unmatched: 15. Germline loops: CDR1 ENHRY, CDR2 SYGVKD. CDR3 loop: CAISDLSGSGGAMEQFF. The CDR3 DNA reads TGTGCCATCAGTGATCTAAGTGGAAGCGGGGGGGCGATGGAGCAGTTCTTC.

The chain recombines TRBV27 with TRBJ1-5; D not certain. This CDR3 spans 13 amino acids. From germline, CDR1 is MNHEY and CDR2 SMNVEV (reference sequence). Trimming removed 6 bases from V and 5 bases from J, with 11 bases in between. CDR3 loop: CASRSRVHQPQHF. Written as DNA, the CDR3 is TGTGCCAGCAGAAGCCGGGTCCATCAGCCCCAGCATTTT.

V gene TRBV6-6 combines with J gene TRBJ1-1; D uncertain. CDR1 MNHNY and CDR2 SVGAGI come from the germline V gene (reference sequence). V lost 7 bases and J 2 bases, leaving 5 bases between the germline ends. CDR3 length equals 11 residues. The CDR3 DNA is TGTGCCAGCACCTCTAACACTGAAGCTTTCTTT. Its translation is CASTSNTEAFF.

This sequence joins TRBV7-9 and TRBJ1-3; no reliable D call. Trimming removed 2 bases at V and 8 bases at J, with 13 bases between. This CDR3 contains 14 residues. Germline lookup yields CDR1 SEHNR and CDR2 FQNEAQ (reference sequence). The CDR3 spells CASSLFPNEDTIYF. The CDR3, as DNA: TGTGCCAGCAGCTTATTCCCTAATGAGGACACCATATATTTT.

The rearrangement links TRBV9 to TRBJ2-4, with a possible D match to TRBD2 (6 bases). This CDR3 spans 14 amino acids. Germline-derived CDR1 and CDR2 are SGDLS and YYNGEE. V gave up 0 bases and J gave up 8 bases, with 12 bases separating them. The CDR3 protein is CASSVAGERDIQYF. CDR3 nucleotide sequence: TGTGCCAGCAGCGTAGCGGGGGAGAGGGACATTCAGTACTTC.

The genes are TRBV15 and TRBJ1-2, with D uncertain. CDR3 size: 14 residues. Germline assignment: CDR1 LNHNV and CDR2 YYDKDF (reference sequence). V was pared by 3 bases and J by 6 bases, with 14 bases between. For the CDR3, the DNA is TGTGCCACCAGCAGCACTTACCGAGGTAATGGCTACACCTTC. This translates into CATSSTYRGNGYTF.

This clone was counted a few times. The chain joins TRBV4-1 to TRBJ2-5; 7 positions match TRBD2. After removal of 0 bases from V and 3 bases from J, the junction contained 7 bases not matched to a gene. This CDR3 has 16 residues. The V gene's germline CDR1 is MGHRA and CDR2 YSYEKL. The chain's CDR3 is CASSQEVSGAKETQYF. For the CDR3, the DNA is TGCGCCAGCAGCCAAGAGGTCAGCGGGGCTAAAGAGACCCAGTACTTC.

The gene calls are TRBV19 and TRBJ1-6, with 9 nucleotides matching TRBD1. Germline loops: CDR1 LNHDA, CDR2 SQIVND (reference sequence). CDR3 length equals 13 residues. V trimming: 6 bases; J trimming: 8 bases; junction bases outside the gene matches: 2. In DNA, the CDR3 is TGTGCCAGTAGGAGACAGGGGGATTCACCCCTCCACTTT. The encoded protein is CASRRQGDSPLHF.

V gene TRBV28 combines with J gene TRBJ1-2; D is possibly TRBD1 (5 bases). Germline V CDR1 and CDR2: MDHEN, SYDVKM. V was shortened by 5 bases and J by 8 bases, with 15 bases between the two germline ends. The CDR3 contains 13 residues. The CDR3 protein is CASSPTDSNGYTF. The CDR3 region has the DNA TGTGCCAGCAGTCCGACAGATTCAAACGGCTACACCTTC.

This sequence joins TRBV2 and TRBJ1-5; no reliable D call. Germline values: CDR1 SNHLY, CDR2 FYNNEI. With 2 bases removed from V and 9 bases from J, the gap between germline ends came to 17 bases. The CDR3 is 15 amino acids. Here the CDR3 DNA reads TGTGCCAGCAGTGAATCCGCAGCCATCGGGTCGCCCCAGCATTTT. It is translated as CASSESAAIGSPQHF.

This rearrangement joins TRBV19 to TRBJ1-6; the match to TRBD1 covers 8 bases. Per the germline V gene, CDR1 is LNHDA and CDR2 is SQIVND (reference sequence). This CDR3 is 16 amino acids long. Trimming at V came to 6 bases and at J to 3 bases, leaving 7 bases not matched to a gene. CDR3 protein: CASRDRETIYNSPLHF. The CDR3 region has the DNA TGTGCCAGTAGGGACAGGGAGACCATCTATAATTCACCCCTCCACTTT.

This clone was counted only a few times. The rearrangement uses TRBV29-1 and TRBJ1-2; D gene unclear. Germline CDR1 SQVTM, CDR2 ANQGSEA. This CDR3 is built from 13 residues. The germline V and J ends were trimmed by 7 bases and 5 bases, with 17 bases remaining between them. CDR3 sequence (DNA): TGCAGCGCCTCACCGGGAGAAGAGTATGGCTACACCTTC. Translation gives CSASPGEEYGYTF.

This chain connects TRBV6-2 or TRBV6-3 to TRBJ1-5; D unclear. The germline gives CDR1 MNHEY, CDR2 SVGEGT. There are 14 residues in the CDR3. Trimming took 2 bases from V and 4 from J, leaving 9 bases between them. Here the CDR3 reads CASSYLDGNQPQHF. CDR3 bases: TGTGCCAGCAGTTACCTCGACGGGAATCAGCCCCAGCATTTT.

This chain links TRBV28 with TRBJ2-7, with 7 positions matching TRBD1. CDR1 and CDR2 from the germline V gene are MDHEN and SYDVKM. V trimming: 7 bases; J trimming: 3 bases; junction bases outside the gene matches: 3. CDR3 length: 12 residues. Here the CDR3 reads CASIGQVYEQYF. The DNA for the CDR3 is TGTGCCAGCATTGGACAGGTCTACGAGCAGTACTTC.

The rearrangement joins TRBV3-1 (or the pseudogene TRBV3-2) to TRBJ1-6; TRBD1 matches at 9 bases. Germline CDR1 and CDR2: LGHDT and YNNKEL (reference sequence). The CDR3 covers 17 residues. V lost 1 base, J lost 8 bases, and 9 bases stayed unmatched. The CDR3 here is CASSQGYGTGFYSPLHF. The CDR3 DNA follows: TGTGCCAGCAGCCAAGGATATGGGACAGGGTTTTATTCACCCCTCCACTTT.

This clone was detected a few times. The chain joins TRBV10-2 to TRBJ2-1, with 7 positions matching TRBD2. This CDR3 has 14 residues. Germline CDR1 reads WSHSY; CDR2 reads SAAADI. After removal of 10 bases from V and 6 bases from J, the junction contained 12 bases not matched to a gene. DNA for the CDR3: TGCGCCACCAAGGGGACTATAAGGGGCAATGAGCAGTTCTTC. Residues: CATKGTIRGNEQFF.

The chain is built from TRBV21-1 and TRBJ2-5; TRBD2, the table's D call, was not compared with the DNA. TRBV21-1 is an annotated pseudogene. This CDR3 has 14 residues. The CDR3 loop reads CASSPVIGGGSQYF. The DNA for the CDR3 is TGTGCCAGCAGCCCCGTCATTGGGGGAGGGTCCCAGTACTTC.

The chain has TRBV3-1 (or the pseudogene TRBV3-2) and TRBJ1-2, with D perhaps TRBD1 (6 bases). V was pared by 5 bases and J by 8 bases, with 21 bases between. Germline CDR1 reads LGHDT; CDR2 reads YNNKEL (reference sequence). CDR3 length: 15 residues. For the CDR3, the DNA is TGTGCCAGCAGCGAATTACAGGGTGCGACTCGGGGCTACACCTTC. Residues: CASSELQGATRGYTF.

The chain has TRBV19 and TRBJ1-1; the D gene is possibly TRBD1 (6 bases). This CDR3 has 13 residues. The V gene's germline CDR1 is LNHDA and CDR2 SQIVND (reference sequence). This CDR3 reads CPTHVGAGGAAFF. In DNA form, the CDR3 reads TGTCCCACCCATGTGGGGGCGGGGGGGGCAGCTTTCTTT.